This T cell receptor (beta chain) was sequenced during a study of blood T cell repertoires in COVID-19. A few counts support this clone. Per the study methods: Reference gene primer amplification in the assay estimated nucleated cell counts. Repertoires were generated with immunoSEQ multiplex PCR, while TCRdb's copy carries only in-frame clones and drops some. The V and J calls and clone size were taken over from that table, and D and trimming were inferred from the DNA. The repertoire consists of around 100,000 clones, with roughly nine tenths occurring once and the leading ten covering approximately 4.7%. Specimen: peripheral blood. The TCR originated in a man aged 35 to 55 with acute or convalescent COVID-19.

The CDR3 DNA reads TGTGCCTGGAACGGACTGGGAGGCTACACCTTC. This encodes CAWNGLGGYTF. This chain connects TRBV30 to TRBJ1-2; D is ambiguous. The CDR3 runs 11 residues. CDR1 GTSNPN and CDR2 SVGIG come from the germline V gene (reference sequence). The V and J ends lost 4 bases and 8 bases respectively, with 11 bases between them.